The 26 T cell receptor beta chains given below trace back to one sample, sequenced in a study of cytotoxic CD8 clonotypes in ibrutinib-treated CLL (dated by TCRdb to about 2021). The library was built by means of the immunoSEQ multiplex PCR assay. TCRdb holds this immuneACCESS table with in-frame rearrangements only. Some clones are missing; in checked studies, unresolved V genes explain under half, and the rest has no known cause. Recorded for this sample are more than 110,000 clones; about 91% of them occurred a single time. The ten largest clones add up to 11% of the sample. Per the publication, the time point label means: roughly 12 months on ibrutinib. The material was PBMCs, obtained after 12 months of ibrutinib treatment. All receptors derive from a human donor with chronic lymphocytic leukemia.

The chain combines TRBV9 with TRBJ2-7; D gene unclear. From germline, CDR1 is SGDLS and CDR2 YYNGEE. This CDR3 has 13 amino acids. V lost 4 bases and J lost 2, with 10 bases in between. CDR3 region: CASSQGVAYEQYF. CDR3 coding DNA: TGTGCCAGCAGCCAAGGAGTCGCCTACGAGCAGTACTTC. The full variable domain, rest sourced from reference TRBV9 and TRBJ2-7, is DSGVTQTPKHLITATGQRVTLRCSPRSGDLSVYWYQQSLDQGLQFLIQYYNGEERAKGNILERFSAQQFPDLHSELNLSSLELGDSALYFCASSQGVAYEQYFGPGTRLTVT.

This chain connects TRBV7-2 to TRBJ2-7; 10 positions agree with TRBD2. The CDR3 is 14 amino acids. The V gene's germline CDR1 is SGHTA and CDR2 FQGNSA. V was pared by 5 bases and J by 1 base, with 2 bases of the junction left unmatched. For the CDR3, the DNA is TGTGCCAGCAGCAGAGCGGGAGGGTCCTACGAGCAGTACTTC. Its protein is CASSRAGGSYEQYF.

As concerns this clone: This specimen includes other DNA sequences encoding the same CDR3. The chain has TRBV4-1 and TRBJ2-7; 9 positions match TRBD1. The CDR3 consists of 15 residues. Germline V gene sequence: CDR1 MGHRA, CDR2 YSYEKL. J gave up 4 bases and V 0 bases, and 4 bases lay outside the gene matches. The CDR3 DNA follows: TGCGCCAGCAGCCAAGATTCAGGACAGGGGTACGAGCAGTACTTC. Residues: CASSQDSGQGYEQYF.

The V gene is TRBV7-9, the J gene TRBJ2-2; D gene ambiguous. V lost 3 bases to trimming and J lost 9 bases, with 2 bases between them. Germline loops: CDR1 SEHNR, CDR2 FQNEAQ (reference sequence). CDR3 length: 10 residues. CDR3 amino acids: CASSLRELFF. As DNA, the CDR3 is TGTGCCAGCAGCTTGCGGGAGCTGTTTTTT.

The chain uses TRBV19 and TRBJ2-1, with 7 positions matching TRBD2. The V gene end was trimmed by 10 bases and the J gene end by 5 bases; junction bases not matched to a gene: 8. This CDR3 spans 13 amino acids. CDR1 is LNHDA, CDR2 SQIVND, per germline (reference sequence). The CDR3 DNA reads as TGTGCCACCCGCGGGGGAGGCCACAATGAGCAGTTCTTC. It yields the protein CATRGGGHNEQFF.

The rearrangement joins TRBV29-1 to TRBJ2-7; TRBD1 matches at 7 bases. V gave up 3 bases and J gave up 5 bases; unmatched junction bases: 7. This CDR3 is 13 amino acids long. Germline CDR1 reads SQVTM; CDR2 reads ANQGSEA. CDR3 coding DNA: TGCAGCGTTGATCAAGGGGACAGCCACGAGCAGTACTTC. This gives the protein CSVDQGDSHEQYF.

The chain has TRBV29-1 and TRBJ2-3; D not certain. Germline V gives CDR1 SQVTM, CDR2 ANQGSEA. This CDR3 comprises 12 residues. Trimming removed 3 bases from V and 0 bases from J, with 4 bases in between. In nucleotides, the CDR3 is TGCAGCGTTGAGGGAAGCACAGATACGCAGTATTTT. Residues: CSVEGSTDTQYF.

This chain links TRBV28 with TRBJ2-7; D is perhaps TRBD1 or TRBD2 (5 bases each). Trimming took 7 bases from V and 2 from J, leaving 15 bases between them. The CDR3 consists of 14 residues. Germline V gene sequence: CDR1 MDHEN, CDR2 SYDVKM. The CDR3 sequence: CASITGTRTYEQYF. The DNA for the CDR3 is TGTGCCAGCATTACCGGGACCCGGACCTACGAGCAGTACTTC.

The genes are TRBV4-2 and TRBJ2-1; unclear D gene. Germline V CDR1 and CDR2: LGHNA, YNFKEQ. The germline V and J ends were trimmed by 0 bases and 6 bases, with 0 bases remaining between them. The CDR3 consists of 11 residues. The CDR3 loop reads CASSQDNEQFF. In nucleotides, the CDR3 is TGTGCCAGCAGCCAAGACAATGAGCAGTTCTTC.

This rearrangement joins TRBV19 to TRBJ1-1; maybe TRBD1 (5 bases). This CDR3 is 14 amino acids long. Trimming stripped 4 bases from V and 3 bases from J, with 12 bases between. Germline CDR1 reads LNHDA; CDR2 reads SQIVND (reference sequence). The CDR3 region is CASSRQRGDTEAFF. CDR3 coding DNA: TGTGCCAGTAGTAGACAAAGAGGGGACACTGAAGCTTTCTTT.

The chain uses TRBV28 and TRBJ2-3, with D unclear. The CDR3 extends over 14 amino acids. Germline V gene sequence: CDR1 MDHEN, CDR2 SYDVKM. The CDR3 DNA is TGTGCTATCGTTCACCGTCAGCGCACAGATACGCAGTATTTT. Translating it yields CAIVHRQRTDTQYF.

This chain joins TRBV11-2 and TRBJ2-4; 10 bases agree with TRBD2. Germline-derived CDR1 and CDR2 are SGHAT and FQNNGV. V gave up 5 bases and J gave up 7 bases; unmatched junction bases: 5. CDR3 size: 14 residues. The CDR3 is CASSQLAGWNIQYF. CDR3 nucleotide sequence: TGTGCCAGCAGCCAACTAGCGGGATGGAACATTCAGTACTTC. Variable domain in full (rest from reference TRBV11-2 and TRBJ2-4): EAGVAQSPRYKIIEKRQSVAFWCNPISGHATLYWYQQILGQGPKLLIQFQNNGVVDDSQLPKDRFSAERLKGVDSTLKIQPAKLEDSAVYLCASSQLAGWNIQYFGAGTRLSVL.

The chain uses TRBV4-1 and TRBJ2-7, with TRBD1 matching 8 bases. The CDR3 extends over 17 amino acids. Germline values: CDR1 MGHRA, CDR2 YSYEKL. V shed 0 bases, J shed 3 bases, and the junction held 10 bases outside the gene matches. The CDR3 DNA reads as TGCGCCAGCAGCCAAGATAATTGGGACAGGAGGTTCTACGAGCAGTACTTC. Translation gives CASSQDNWDRRFYEQYF.

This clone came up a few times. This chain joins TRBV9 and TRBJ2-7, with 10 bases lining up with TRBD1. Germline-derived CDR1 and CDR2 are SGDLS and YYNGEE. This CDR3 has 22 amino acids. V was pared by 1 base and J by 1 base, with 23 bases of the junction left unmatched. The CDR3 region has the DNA TGTGCCAGCAGCGTATCCCCGGGAATCGGGACAGGGGAGCGGCGGCTGTCCTACGAGCAGTACTTC. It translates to CASSVSPGIGTGERRLSYEQYF. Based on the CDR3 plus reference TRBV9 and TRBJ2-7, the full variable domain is DSGVTQTPKHLITATGQRVTLRCSPRSGDLSVYWYQQSLDQGLQFLIQYYNGEERAKGNILERFSAQQFPDLHSELNLSSLELGDSALYFCASSVSPGIGTGERRLSYEQYFGPGTRLTVT.

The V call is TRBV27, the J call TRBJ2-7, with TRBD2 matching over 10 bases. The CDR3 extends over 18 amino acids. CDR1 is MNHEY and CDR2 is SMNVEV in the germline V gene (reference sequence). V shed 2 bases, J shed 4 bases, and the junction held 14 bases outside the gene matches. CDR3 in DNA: TGTGCCAGCAGTTTAGTTTCTAGCGGGAGTCCCATGGGGTACGAGCAGTACTTC. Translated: CASSLVSSGSPMGYEQYF.

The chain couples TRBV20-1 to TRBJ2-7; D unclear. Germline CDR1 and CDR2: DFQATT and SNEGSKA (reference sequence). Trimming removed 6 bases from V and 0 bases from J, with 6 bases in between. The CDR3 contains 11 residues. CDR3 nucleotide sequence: TGCAGTGCCCGAAGCTCCTACGAGCAGTACTTC. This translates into CSARSSYEQYF.

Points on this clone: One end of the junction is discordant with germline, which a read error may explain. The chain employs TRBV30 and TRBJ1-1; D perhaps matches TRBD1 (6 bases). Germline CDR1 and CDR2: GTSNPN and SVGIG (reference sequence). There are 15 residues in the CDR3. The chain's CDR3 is CAWTIHRARNAEAFF. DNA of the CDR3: TGTGCCTGGACCATACACAGGGCGAGGAACGCTGAAGCTTTCTTT.

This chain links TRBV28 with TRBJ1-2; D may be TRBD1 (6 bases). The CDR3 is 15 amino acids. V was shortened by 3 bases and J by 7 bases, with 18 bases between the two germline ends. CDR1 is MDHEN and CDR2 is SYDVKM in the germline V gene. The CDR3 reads CASSFLLQGKVGYTF. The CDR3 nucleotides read TGTGCCAGCAGTTTTCTTCTCCAGGGGAAGGTTGGCTACACCTTC.

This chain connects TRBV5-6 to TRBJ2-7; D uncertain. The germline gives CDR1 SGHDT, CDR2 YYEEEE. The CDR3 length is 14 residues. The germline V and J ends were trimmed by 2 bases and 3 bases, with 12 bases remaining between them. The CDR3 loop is CASSFGDSHYEQYF. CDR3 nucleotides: TGTGCCAGCAGCTTTGGGGATTCGCACTACGAGCAGTACTTC.

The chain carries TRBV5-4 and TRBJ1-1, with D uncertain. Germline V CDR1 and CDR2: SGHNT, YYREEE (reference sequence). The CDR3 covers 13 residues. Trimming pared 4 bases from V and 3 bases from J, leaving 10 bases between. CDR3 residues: CASSQRRDTEAFF. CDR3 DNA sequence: TGTGCCAGCAGCCAGCGACGAGACACTGAAGCTTTCTTT.

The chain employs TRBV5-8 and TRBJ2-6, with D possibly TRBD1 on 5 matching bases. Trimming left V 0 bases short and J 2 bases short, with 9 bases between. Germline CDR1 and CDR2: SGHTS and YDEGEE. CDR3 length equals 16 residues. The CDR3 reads CASSLGGAPGANVLTF. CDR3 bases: TGTGCCAGCAGCTTGGGTGGGGCGCCTGGGGCCAACGTCCTGACTTTC.

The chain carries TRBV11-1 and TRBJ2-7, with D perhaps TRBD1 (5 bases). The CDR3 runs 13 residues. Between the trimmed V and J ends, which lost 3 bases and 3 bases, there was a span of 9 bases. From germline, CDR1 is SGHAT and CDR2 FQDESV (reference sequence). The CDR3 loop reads CASSFRALYEQYF. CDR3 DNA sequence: TGTGCCAGCAGCTTCAGGGCCCTCTACGAGCAGTACTTC.

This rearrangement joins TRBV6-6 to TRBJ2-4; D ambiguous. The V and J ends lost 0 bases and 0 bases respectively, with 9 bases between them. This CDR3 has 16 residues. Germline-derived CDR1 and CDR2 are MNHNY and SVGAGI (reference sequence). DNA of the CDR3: TGTGCCAGCAGTTACTCGGAAGGGAAAGCCAAAAACATTCAGTACTTC. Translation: CASSYSEGKAKNIQYF.

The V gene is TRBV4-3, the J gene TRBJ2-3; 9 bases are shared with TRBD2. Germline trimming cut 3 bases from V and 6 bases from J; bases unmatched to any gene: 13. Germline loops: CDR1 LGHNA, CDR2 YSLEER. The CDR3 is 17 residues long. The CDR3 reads CASSQRLAAGPTDTQYF. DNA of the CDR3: TGCGCCAGCAGCCAGCGACTAGCGGCTGGTCCCACCGATACGCAGTATTTT.

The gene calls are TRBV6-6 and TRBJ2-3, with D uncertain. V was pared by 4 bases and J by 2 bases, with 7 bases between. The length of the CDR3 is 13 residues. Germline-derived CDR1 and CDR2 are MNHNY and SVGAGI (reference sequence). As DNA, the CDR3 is TGTGCCAGCAGTTTTGACTCCACAGATACGCAGTATTTT. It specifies CASSFDSTDTQYF.

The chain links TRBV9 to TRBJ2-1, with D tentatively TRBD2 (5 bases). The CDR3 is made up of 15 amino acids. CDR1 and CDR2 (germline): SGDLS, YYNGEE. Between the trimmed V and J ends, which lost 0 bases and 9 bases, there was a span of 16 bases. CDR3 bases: TGTGCCAGCAGCGTAGGAGGGAATGATATAGCTGAGCAGTTCTTC. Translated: CASSVGGNDIAEQFF.